The 29 T cell receptor beta chains below all came from one sample that was sequenced in a study of blood T cell repertoires in COVID-19 (dated by TCRdb to 2018 to 2021). The library relied on the immunoSEQ multiplex PCR assay. The clones in this table, taken by TCRdb from immuneACCESS, are in-frame only. Not every clone is retained; where verified, under half of the shortfall comes from an unresolved V gene, and the cause of the rest is unknown. This sample is represented by 200,000 or so clones; more than 65% of them were singletons. The ten largest clones represent under 15% of the sample. The sample was peripheral blood. Receptors were obtained from a human donor in a cohort sampled during active COVID-19.

V is TRBV24-1 and J is TRBJ2-2; TRBD1 matches 8 bases. Germline V gene data show CDR1 as KGHDR and CDR2 as SFDVKD. The CDR3 totals 14 residues. Trimming at V came to 12 bases and at J to 1 base, leaving 6 bases not matched to a gene. The CDR3 loop is CASTGGGNTGELFF. For the CDR3, the DNA is TGTGCCTCCACAGGGGGAGGGAACACCGGGGAGCTGTTTTTT.

The chain links TRBV7-9 to TRBJ2-1; 11 positions agree with TRBD2. The CDR3 has 18 amino acids. CDR1 and CDR2 (germline): SEHNR, FQNEAQ (reference sequence). The trim removed 6 bases at V and 2 bases at J, leaving 12 bases unmatched. CDR3 DNA: TGTGCCAGCAGTCAAACAAGTATAGCGGGAGGGACCTACAATGAGCAGTTCTTC. Its translation: CASSQTSIAGGTYNEQFF.

The V and J genes are TRBV3-1 (or the pseudogene TRBV3-2) and TRBJ1-2; TRBD1 matches at 9 bases. The CDR3 has 17 residues. V shed 3 bases, J shed 2 bases, and the junction held 10 bases outside the gene matches. Per germline, CDR1 LGHDT and CDR2 YNNKEL (reference sequence). The DNA for the CDR3 is TGTGCCAGCAGCCAGCGCCTCAGGGGACAGGGCAACTATGGCTACACCTTC. As protein: CASSQRLRGQGNYGYTF.

The genes are TRBV6-6 and TRBJ1-2, with TRBD1 identical over 9 bases. V lost 2 bases to trimming and J lost 6 bases; unmatched junction nucleotides: 1. The CDR3 extends over 13 amino acids. Germline V gene sequence: CDR1 MNHNY, CDR2 SVGAGI (reference sequence). The CDR3 sequence: CASSYRDRDGYTF. Here the CDR3 DNA reads TGTGCCAGCAGTTACCGGGACAGGGATGGCTACACCTTC.

The rearrangement links TRBV11-2 to TRBJ2-1, with a possible D match to TRBD2 (5 bases). The ends were cut back, 0 bases at V and 9 bases at J, with 12 bases in the middle. CDR1 and CDR2 (germline): SGHAT, FQNNGV. This CDR3 comprises 14 residues. The CDR3: CASSLEAAKGEQFF. The CDR3 coding sequence is TGTGCCAGCAGCTTAGAAGCGGCCAAGGGTGAGCAGTTCTTC.

The chain combines TRBV28 with TRBJ2-5; weak D call: TRBD2 (6 bases). V dropped 1 base and J dropped 4 bases, with 10 bases sitting between them. Germline V gene sequence: CDR1 MDHEN, CDR2 SYDVKM. The CDR3 loop spans 14 amino acids. The CDR3 region has the DNA TGTGCCAGCAGTTTATATTTGGGGGGAGAGACCCAGTACTTC. Its protein product is CASSLYLGGETQYF.

This clone has more than one count but fewer than ten. This chain uses TRBV29-1 with TRBJ2-3; TRBD2 matches at 9 bases. Germline lookup yields CDR1 SQVTM and CDR2 ANQGSEA. This CDR3 contains 14 residues. J was trimmed by 1 base and V by 4 bases; bases with no gene match: 3. The chain's CDR3 is CSVGAGGRTDTQYF. Here the CDR3 DNA reads TGCAGCGTTGGGGCGGGAGGGCGCACAGATACGCAGTATTTT.

The chain has TRBV19 and TRBJ1-1, with D maybe TRBD1 (5 bases). V was clipped by 7 bases and J by 1 base, with 13 bases between them. The CDR3 length is 14 residues. Germline V gives CDR1 LNHDA, CDR2 SQIVND (reference sequence). This CDR3 is CASTIRGKNTEAFF. Here the CDR3 DNA reads TGTGCCAGTACAATAAGGGGCAAGAACACTGAAGCTTTCTTT.

The V and J genes are TRBV10-3 and TRBJ2-5; 7 nucleotides match TRBD1. Unmatched junction bases numbered 12, after V lost 3 bases and J lost 2 bases. Germline CDR1 ENHRY, CDR2 SYGVKD. CDR3 length: 17 residues. CDR3 bases: TGTGCCATCAGTGAAATCCGGGACAGAGGGTTTCAAGAGACCCAGTACTTC. Translation gives CAISEIRDRGFQETQYF.

This chain uses TRBV11-2 with TRBJ1-6; D unresolved. Germline CDR1 reads SGHAT; CDR2 reads FQNNGV. This CDR3 comprises 12 residues. V was trimmed by 0 bases and J by 11 bases, leaving 5 bases between them. In DNA, the CDR3 is TGTGCCAGCAGCTTAGATCACACACCCCTCCACTTT. Translated, it gives CASSLDHTPLHF.

This chain joins TRBV18 and TRBJ2-5, with D perhaps TRBD2 (5 bases). Germline V gene lookup returns CDR1 KGHSH and CDR2 LQKENI. This CDR3 contains 15 residues. V was clipped by 6 bases and J by 2 bases, with 16 bases between them. The chain's CDR3 is CASSPPLRGQETQYF. Here the CDR3 DNA reads TGTGCCAGCTCCCCTCCCTTGAGAGGGCAAGAGACCCAGTACTTC. Full variable domain (rest looked up from reference TRBV18 and TRBJ2-5): NAGVMQNPRHLVRRRGQEARLRCSPMKGHSHVYWYRQLPEEGLKFMVYLQKENIIDESGMPKERFSAEFPKEGPSILRIQQVVRGDSAAYFCASSPPLRGQETQYFGPGTRLLVL.

The J gene is TRBJ2-2, the V gene TRBV6-5, with TRBD1 identical over 7 bases. With 8 bases clipped from V and 5 bases from J, the junction kept 8 bases outside the gene matches. Germline-derived CDR1 and CDR2 are MNHEY and SVGAGI. The CDR3 is 14 residues long. The CDR3 here is CASYVGGRTGELFF. CDR3 coding DNA: TGTGCCAGCTATGTAGGGGGCCGGACCGGGGAGCTGTTTTTT.

This clone was recorded only once. V is TRBV20-1 and J is TRBJ2-4; tentatively, D is TRBD1 (5 bases). The CDR3 is 16 amino acids. V lost 3 bases, J lost 0 bases, and 15 bases lay in between. Germline V lookup: CDR1 DFQATT, CDR2 SNEGSKA (reference sequence). The CDR3 here is CSASVQGPIAKNIQYF. The CDR3 DNA follows: TGCAGTGCTAGTGTTCAGGGTCCTATAGCCAAAAACATTCAGTACTTC.

The chain carries TRBV6-5 and TRBJ1-6; TRBD1 aligns across 9 bases. Trimming at V came to 6 bases and at J to 5 bases, leaving 5 bases not matched to a gene. The CDR3 is 15 residues long. Germline values: CDR1 MNHEY, CDR2 SVGAGI. The CDR3 DNA is TGTGCCAGCAGACCGGGACAGGGCAATAATTCACCCCTCCACTTT. It yields the protein CASRPGQGNNSPLHF.

This clone was found a few times. V and J are TRBV5-1 and TRBJ2-7, with D maybe TRBD2 (6 bases). Germline V gene data show CDR1 as SGHRS and CDR2 as YFSETQ. This CDR3 region has 15 residues. V lost 0 bases and J lost 2, with 12 bases in between. The CDR3 loop is CASSLGLARAYEQYF. DNA of the CDR3: TGCGCCAGCAGCTTGGGGCTAGCGAGAGCCTACGAGCAGTACTTC.

The J gene is TRBJ1-5, the V gene TRBV28; D might be TRBD1 (6 bases). V shed 6 bases and J shed 6 bases, with 12 bases lying between them. The CDR3 runs to 13 residues. From germline, CDR1 is MDHEN and CDR2 SYDVKM. Here the CDR3 reads CASSPGVAQPQHF. The CDR3 bases are TGTGCCAGCAGCCCAGGGGTAGCTCAGCCCCAGCATTTT.

V usage is TRBV6-2 or TRBV6-3 and J usage is TRBJ2-5, with D possibly matching TRBD1 (5 bases). V was shortened by 2 bases and J by 5 bases, with 9 bases between the two germline ends. This CDR3 is built from 13 residues. Germline CDR1 is MNHEY and CDR2 is SVGEGT. The CDR3 DNA reads as TGTGCCAGCAGTTACGTGGGGCTGGAGACCCAGTACTTC. This translates into CASSYVGLETQYF.

The chain has TRBV5-6 and TRBJ2-7; a weak D match, TRBD2 (6 bases). This CDR3 has 17 residues. Germline CDR1 reads SGHDT; CDR2 reads YYEEEE. Trimming stripped 3 bases from V and 0 bases from J, with 19 bases between. The CDR3 sequence is CASSSLVGTVSSYEQYF. DNA of the CDR3: TGTGCCAGCAGCTCCTTGGTAGGGACTGTTAGCTCCTACGAGCAGTACTTC.

Ten or more counts support this clone. The V gene is TRBV28, the J gene TRBJ1-2; the match to TRBD1 covers 8 bases. This CDR3 is 13 amino acids long. Germline V CDR1 and CDR2: MDHEN, SYDVKM. V was clipped by 6 bases and J by 8 bases; unmatched bases: 8. The CDR3 spells CASSETGARGYTF. The CDR3 DNA is TGTGCCAGCAGCGAGACAGGGGCAAGAGGCTACACCTTC.

The chain recombines TRBV19 with TRBJ2-2; TRBD2 matches 12 bases. There are 15 residues in the CDR3. Looked up from germline, CDR1 is LNHDA and CDR2 is SQIVND (reference sequence). After removal of 6 bases from V and 5 bases from J, the junction contained 4 bases not matched to a gene. The CDR3 protein is CASSPGTSGTGELFF. DNA for the CDR3: TGTGCCAGTAGCCCCGGGACTAGCGGGACCGGGGAGCTGTTTTTT.

The rearrangement uses TRBV15 and TRBJ1-4; 8 bases are shared with TRBD1. J was trimmed by 3 bases and V by 6 bases; bases with no gene match: 15. The germline V gene has CDR1 LNHNV and CDR2 YYDKDF (reference sequence). CDR3 length: 18 amino acids. CDR3 nucleotide sequence: TGTGCCACCAGGACTCAGACAGGGGCTAGAGAGGCTAATGAAAAACTGTTTTTT. Translated: CATRTQTGAREANEKLFF.

The chain joins TRBV24-1 to TRBJ2-1; D call uncertain. The CDR3 is 11 residues long. Trimming pared 3 bases from V and 14 bases from J, leaving 10 bases between. Germline V gene lookup returns CDR1 KGHDR and CDR2 SFDVKD. The DNA of the CDR3 is TGTGCCACCAGTGATGTTGGTCGCGAGTTCTTC. Its protein is CATSDVGREFF.

This sequence joins TRBV3-1 (or the pseudogene TRBV3-2) and TRBJ2-3, with 7 bases matching TRBD2. J lost 4 bases, V lost 1 base, and 5 bases had no gene match. The V gene's germline CDR1 is LGHDT and CDR2 YNNKEL (reference sequence). This CDR3 spans 15 amino acids. CDR3 residues: CASSQVAGAPDTQYF. As DNA, the CDR3 is TGTGCCAGCAGCCAAGTCGCGGGAGCGCCAGATACGCAGTATTTT.

Worth noting for this clone: At one of its ends the junction is not consistent with the germline gene, which may arise from a read error. The chain combines TRBV12-3 or TRBV12-4 with TRBJ2-7; the D gene is possibly TRBD2 (6 bases). The CDR3 spans 12 residues. CDR3 region: CASSLSVTAGVF. In nucleotides, the CDR3 is TGTGCCAGCAGTTTATCGGTGACAGCGGGCGTTTTC.

CDR3 sequence: CASSLTGTSGRTGELFF. The DNA of the CDR3 is TGTGCCAGCAGCCTCACCGGGACTAGCGGGAGAACCGGGGAGCTGTTTTTT. The chain couples TRBV7-2 to TRBJ2-2, with 14 bases lining up with TRBD2. The CDR3 has 17 residues. With V trimmed by 5 bases and J by 5 bases, 7 bases remained unmatched. Germline assignment: CDR1 SGHTA and CDR2 FQGNSA.

The chain joins TRBV19 to TRBJ1-4; no firm D call. CDR3 length equals 14 residues. Germline V lookup: CDR1 LNHDA, CDR2 SQIVND (reference sequence). V was clipped by 3 bases and J by 5 bases, with 10 bases between them. CDR3 in amino acids: CASSIASGNEKLFF. The CDR3 nucleotides read TGTGCCAGTAGTATCGCGTCAGGAAATGAAAAACTGTTTTTT.

This chain connects TRBV30 to TRBJ2-1; 16 bases match TRBD2. V trimming: 5 bases; J trimming: 8 bases; junction bases outside the gene matches: 6. Germline CDR1 and CDR2: GTSNPN and SVGIG (reference sequence). This CDR3 has 15 residues. The CDR3 DNA is TGTGCCTGGGCGGGACTAGCGGGAGGGCCCTATGAGCAGTTCTTC. Protein sequence: CAWAGLAGGPYEQFF.

This rearrangement joins TRBV30 to TRBJ2-1, with 8 bases identical to TRBD1. The CDR3 has 14 amino acids. Germline CDR1 GTSNPN, CDR2 SVGIG (reference sequence). V shed 0 bases and J 6 bases; nucleotides not matched to a gene: 4. CDR3 sequence reads: CAWSVGQGSNEQFF. The CDR3 nucleotides read TGTGCCTGGAGTGTAGGACAGGGTAGCAATGAGCAGTTCTTC.

The V gene is TRBV30, the J gene TRBJ1-3; no definite D call. The V gene's germline CDR1 is GTSNPN and CDR2 SVGIG (reference sequence). CDR3 length equals 15 residues. Trimming left V 0 bases short and J 0 bases short, with 9 bases between. The CDR3 loop is CAWSVTRLSGNTIYF. The CDR3 DNA is TGTGCCTGGAGTGTAACCAGACTCTCTGGAAACACCATATATTTT.